These 9 T cell receptor beta chains came from one sample sequenced in a study of metastatic and nonmetastatic thyroid tumors. Each patient came to thyroid surgery without any prior treatment (of any kind). TCRdb re-processed the PCR reads through MiXCR. The sample lists some 41,000 clones, about 13% seen once, with more than 8% in the top ten. Material: blood. These receptors all come from a female donor with papillary thyroid cancer or a benign thyroid nodule (not recorded which). Some clones in this sample may be carry-over from other donors' samples.

This clone was recorded at least ten times. This could be a read error, since a much larger clone is one nucleotide away. The final CDR3 position lacks the conserved phenylalanine or tryptophan, pointing to a likely read error. This chain connects TRBV28 to TRBJ1-1; 7 nucleotides match TRBD1. Germline CDR1 MDHEN, CDR2 SYDVKM. The CDR3 is 15 residues long. The trim removed 6 bases at V and 4 bases at J, leaving 11 bases unmatched. CDR3 sequence: CASRLTLQGSTEAFS. The CDR3 DNA is TGTGCCAGCAGACTAACACTACAGGGGAGCACTGAAGCTTTCTCT.

By share, this clone counts as medium-sized. This chain uses TRBV20-1 with TRBJ2-1; 7 positions agree with TRBD2. The CDR3 covers 13 residues. The V segment lost 5 bases and the J segment 7 bases; nucleotides outside the gene matches: 8. Germline loops: CDR1 DFQATT, CDR2 SNEGSKA (reference sequence). DNA of the CDR3: TGCAGTGCTGTCTCTCCACTAGCGAATGAGCAGTTCTTC. Protein sequence: CSAVSPLANEQFF.

This clone was counted many times. The J gene is TRBJ2-3, the V gene TRBV4-1; 12 bases match TRBD2. Trimming cost V 4 bases and J 3 bases; bases outside gene matches: 2. Germline values: CDR1 MGHRA, CDR2 YSYEKL. CDR3 size: 15 residues. In DNA, the CDR3 is TGCGCCAGCAGCCGACTAGCGGGAGAGACAGATACGCAGTATTTT. This codes for CASSRLAGETDTQYF.

This clone was observed a few times. This chain links TRBV6-4 with TRBJ1-1; TRBD1 is a possible D gene (5 bases). The V gene's germline CDR1 is MRHNA and CDR2 SNTAGT. V was cut by 5 bases and J by 7 bases, with 14 bases left in between. CDR3 size: 13 residues. CDR3 residues: CASSLQEGHEAFF. Written as DNA, the CDR3 is TGTGCCAGCAGTCTACAGGAGGGGCATGAAGCTTTCTTT.

This clone was observed at least ten times. The chain carries TRBV12-3 or TRBV12-4 and TRBJ1-6; 8 positions agree with TRBD1. The V gene end was trimmed by 7 bases and the J gene end by 5 bases; junction bases not matched to a gene: 7. The CDR3 consists of 15 residues. Here the CDR3 reads CASNAGQGDNSPLHF. CDR3 nucleotide sequence: TGTGCCAGCAACGCCGGACAGGGAGATAATTCACCCCTCCACTTT.

At least ten counts were recorded for this clone. V is TRBV20-1 and J is TRBJ1-2, with 11 bases that match TRBD1. Per germline, CDR1 DFQATT and CDR2 SNEGSKA (reference sequence). The CDR3 length is 14 residues. The V and J ends lost 6 bases and 2 bases, in that order; junction bases with no gene match: 5. The CDR3 reads CSAGTGGGNYGYTF. CDR3 in DNA: TGCAGTGCCGGGACAGGGGGTGGAAACTATGGCTACACCTTC.

The chain has TRBV5-1 and TRBJ1-6; D unclear. The CDR3 extends over 13 amino acids. Germline CDR1 is SGHRS and CDR2 is YFSETQ. Trimming left V 6 bases short and J 7 bases short, with 11 bases between. CDR3 residues: CASKDGVNSPLHF. The CDR3 region has the DNA TGCGCCAGCAAAGATGGCGTCAATTCACCCCTCCACTTT.

This clone was found many times. The J gene is TRBJ1-1, the V gene TRBV7-6; D possibly corresponds to TRBD1 (6 bases). The CDR3 spans 16 residues. Germline V CDR1 and CDR2: SGHVS, FNYEAQ. Trimming shortened V by 0 bases and J by 5 bases, and 16 bases separated the two germline ends. The CDR3 DNA is TGTGCCAGCAGCTTAGCAGTCAGGACCCAGGGGACTGAAGCTTTCTTT. As protein: CASSLAVRTQGTEAFF.

This rearrangement joins TRBV12-3 or TRBV12-4 to TRBJ1-2; 12 nucleotides line up with TRBD1. V shed 5 bases, J shed 6 bases, and the junction held 7 bases outside the gene matches. The CDR3 loop spans 15 amino acids. The CDR3 loop is CASSTGTGGADGYTF. CDR3 nucleotides: TGTGCCAGCAGTACGGGGACAGGGGGCGCGGATGGCTACACCTTC.